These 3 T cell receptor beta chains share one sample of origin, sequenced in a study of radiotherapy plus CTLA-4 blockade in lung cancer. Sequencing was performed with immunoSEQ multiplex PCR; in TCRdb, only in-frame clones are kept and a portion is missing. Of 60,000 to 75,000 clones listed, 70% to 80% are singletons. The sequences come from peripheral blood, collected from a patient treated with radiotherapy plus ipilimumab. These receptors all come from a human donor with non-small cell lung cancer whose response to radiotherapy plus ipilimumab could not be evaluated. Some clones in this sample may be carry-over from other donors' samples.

The CDR3 loop is CASSSGTVGSTDTQYF. The CDR3, as DNA: TGTGCCAGCAGCTCAGGGACAGTCGGCAGCACAGATACGCAGTATTTT. J is TRBJ2-3 and V is TRBV11-2; TRBD1 agrees at 7 bases. The CDR3 contains 16 residues. The germline V gene has CDR1 SGHAT and CDR2 FQNNGV. The V gene end was trimmed by 4 bases and the J gene end by 0 bases; junction bases not matched to a gene: 7.

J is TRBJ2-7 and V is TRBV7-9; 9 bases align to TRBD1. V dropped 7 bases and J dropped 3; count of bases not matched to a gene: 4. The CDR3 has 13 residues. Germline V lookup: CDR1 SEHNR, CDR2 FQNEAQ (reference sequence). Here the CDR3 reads CASTLGQGYEQYF. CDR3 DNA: TGTGCCAGCACCTTGGGACAGGGCTACGAGCAGTACTTC.

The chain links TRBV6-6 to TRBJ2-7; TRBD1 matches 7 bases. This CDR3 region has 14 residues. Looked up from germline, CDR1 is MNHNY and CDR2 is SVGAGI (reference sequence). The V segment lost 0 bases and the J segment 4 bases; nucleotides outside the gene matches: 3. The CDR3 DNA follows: TGTGCCAGCAGTTACTCCGGGACAGCGTACGAGCAGTACTTC. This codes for CASSYSGTAYEQYF.